Listed below are T cell receptor beta chains from one sample, sequenced in a study of blood T cell repertoires in COVID-19. The repertoire was sequenced with immunoSEQ multiplex PCR; TCRdb's copy has only in-frame clones and lacks some. This table has approximately 83,000 clones, roughly three quarters appearing once. Sequencing input: peripheral blood. The receptors originated from a woman aged 80 or older with acute or convalescent COVID-19. The conserved cysteine and the conserved F or W are not part of the CDR3 here. Each record gives: V gene, clone size, CDR3 protein. Not every row has a clone size; where given, it reads once, few, many or a size class.

>TRBV7-2|-
ASGQINNYGYT
>TRBV7-9|-
ASSIGTGDPYGYT
>TRBV7-3|-
ASSESTTDTQY
>TRBV30|-
AWSSGGGNTIY
>TRBV10-1|-
AINRRVYNEQF
>TRBV14|once
ASSPDRGGGYT
>TRBV6-2/TRBV6-3|few
ASSFSGRNGYT
>TRBV9|-
ASSTGEMNTEAF
>TRBV18|-
ASSPYIMELF
>TRBV5-1|-
ASSLGLAGGPSADTQY
>TRBV2|-
ASSEGSEETQY
>TRBV29-1|-
SVEDRRGGFPGNTIY
>TRBV30|-
AWSRTKAGDQPQH
>TRBV5-1|-
ASSLAPTGLRGYT
>TRBV6-2/TRBV6-3|-
ASSRGLAGTGELF
>TRBV6-2/TRBV6-3|-
ASSSQGTLSGYT
>TRBV7-8|-
ASSEGTPANYGYT